The clone carrying this TCR beta chain was detected a few times. The target antigen is unknown. This sample's time point: patch test 3, about 24 weeks after DPC sensitization. Specified treatment: therapeutic diphenylcyclopropenone sensitization with weekly scalp DPC. Whole blood that had not been fractionated was the source of extracted total RNA. The data derive from a study of human T cells and chemical hapten exposure. Turning to the study itself: Across samples, TCR yields varied, mostly owing to small differences in pooled library volumes. Study-wide results and caveats: Patch test score was positively correlated with the counts of PT1 expanded TCRs. Against controls, expanded TCRs gave rise to significantly more large CDR3 similarity clusters.

MiXCR, applied by TCRdb to the RACE reads, yields one record per CDR3 protein. The table has 30,000 to 40,000 distinct CDR3 sequences, 9% to 9.5% seen once. This CDR3 contains 14 residues. The V gene lost 1 base and the J gene lost 4 bases, with 10 bases spanning the gap. Germline V gene sequence: CDR1 SEHNR, CDR2 FQNEAQ (reference sequence). The sequence was obtained from a man aged 50 or older with alopecia areata. Some clones in this sample may be carry-over from other donors' samples. The rearrangement links TRBV7-9 to TRBJ1-1; TRBD1 is a possible D gene (5 bases). This specimen was whole blood, taken in connection with sensitization to the hapten diphenylcyclopropenone (DPC). CDR3 protein: CASSLGSGGTEAFF. CDR3 DNA sequence: TGTGCCAGCAGCTTAGGGAGTGGGGGCACTGAAGCTTTCTTT.